These 13 T cell receptor beta chains originate from one sample sequenced in a study of cytomegalovirus exposure and HLA in healthy donors. The PCR employed 60 Vbeta primers together with 13 Jbeta primers. The method was immunoSEQ multiplex PCR; TCRdb's version includes in-frame clones alone and lacks a portion of them. Of 180,000 or so clones in the sample, approximately 80% are singletons; the top ten hold 1.4%. The sequenced material came from PBMCs. Receptors originate from a girl between 10 and 17 years old in good health and CMV-seropositive.

V gene TRBV4-2 combines with J gene TRBJ1-2; weak D call: TRBD1 (6 bases). Looked up from germline, CDR1 is LGHNA and CDR2 is YNFKEQ. This CDR3 spans 16 amino acids. V dropped 8 bases and J dropped 2 bases, with 21 bases sitting between them. The CDR3 nucleotides are TGTGCCAGCCACGACAGGATTGATAGGGGAAACTATGGCTACACCTTC. Encoded protein: CASHDRIDRGNYGYTF.

V is TRBV11-3 and J is TRBJ2-2; D is unresolved. The germline V and J ends were trimmed by 4 bases and 1 base, with 7 bases remaining between them. The CDR3 runs 14 residues. Per the germline V gene, CDR1 is SGHNT and CDR2 is YENEEA. The CDR3 reads CASSSNGNTGELFF. CDR3 nucleotides: TGTGCCAGCAGCTCAAACGGGAACACCGGGGAGCTGTTTTTT.

The CDR3 coding sequence is TGTGCCAGCAGCTCGGGACTAGCGGGAATAGCGCTGGGCACAGATACGCAGTATTTT. Its translation: CASSSGLAGIALGTDTQYF. V usage is TRBV5-8 and J usage is TRBJ2-3, with 13 bases fitting TRBD2. Looked up from germline, CDR1 is SGHTS and CDR2 is YDEGEE. This CDR3 has 19 amino acids. The V and J ends lost 3 bases and 1 base, in that order; junction bases with no gene match: 11.

The rearrangement joins TRBV10-3 to TRBJ2-7; 13 bases align to TRBD2. CDR1 is ENHRY, CDR2 SYGVKD, per germline. The CDR3 runs to 17 residues. Trimming took 4 bases from V and 0 from J; bases not matched to a gene: 6. The CDR3 is CAISGLAGGLSSYEQYF. CDR3 in DNA: TGTGCCATCAGTGGACTAGCGGGAGGTCTTAGCTCCTACGAGCAGTACTTC.

This chain uses TRBV5-6 with TRBJ2-1, with 11 bases identical to TRBD2. V lost 1 base to trimming and J lost 1 base; unmatched junction nucleotides: 1. The germline gives CDR1 SGHDT, CDR2 YYEEEE. CDR3 length equals 16 residues. CDR3 sequence (DNA): TGTGCCAGCAGCTTGACTAGCGGGGGTTCCTACAATGAGCAGTTCTTC. Translation gives CASSLTSGGSYNEQFF.

The chain uses TRBV6-4 and TRBJ1-6, with 7 bases that match TRBD1. Germline V CDR1 and CDR2: MRHNA, SNTAGT. V lost 5 bases and J lost 10; bases outside the gene matches: 8. CDR3 length equals 14 residues. In DNA, the CDR3 is TGTGCCAGCAGTAGACAGGGAGGTCACTCACCCCTCCACTTT. Protein product: CASSRQGGHSPLHF.

This clone has only a few counts. The chain carries TRBV5-1 and TRBJ2-5, with a tentative D call TRBD2 (6 bases). The V and J ends lost 5 bases and 4 bases respectively, with 18 bases between them. CDR1 and CDR2 (germline): SGHRS, YFSETQ. The CDR3 runs 15 residues. Here the CDR3 DNA reads TGCGCCAGCAGACCGCTAGCGCCCCTGAGAGAGACCCAGTACTTC. The encoded protein is CASRPLAPLRETQYF.

The genes are TRBV2 and TRBJ1-4, with TRBD1 matching over 9 bases. Looked up from germline, CDR1 is SNHLY and CDR2 is FYNNEI. The length of the CDR3 is 14 residues. V trimming: 3 bases; J trimming: 5 bases; junction bases outside the gene matches: 1. For the CDR3, the DNA is TGTGCCAGCAGTGATGGGACAGGGAATGAAAAACTGTTTTTT. Its protein is CASSDGTGNEKLFF.

This chain's CDR3 is CASTLGGLAGPRGGWQYF. As DNA, the CDR3 is TGTGCCAGCACCCTGGGCGGGCTAGCGGGACCAAGGGGGGGGTGGCAGTACTTC. This sequence joins TRBV5-6 and TRBJ2-7, with TRBD2 matching over 9 bases. CDR3 length: 18 residues. Trimming cost V 6 bases and J 9 bases; bases outside gene matches: 25. In germline, CDR1 is SGHDT, CDR2 YYEEEE.

This chain uses TRBV11-2 with TRBJ2-7; TRBD2 matches at 13 bases. Germline lookup yields CDR1 SGHAT and CDR2 FQNNGV. The J segment lost 2 bases and the V segment lost 5 bases, leaving 6 bases of the junction unmatched. This CDR3 is 16 amino acids long. CDR3 sequence reads: CASSIRLAGGPYEQYF. Here the CDR3 DNA reads TGTGCCAGCAGCATCCGACTAGCGGGAGGCCCCTACGAGCAGTACTTC.

V and J are TRBV5-4 and TRBJ2-7; D may be TRBD1 (5 bases). This CDR3 spans 14 amino acids. CDR1 is SGHNT and CDR2 is YYREEE in the germline V gene (reference sequence). V shed 0 bases and J shed 2 bases, with 9 bases lying between them. CDR3 in DNA: TGTGCCAGCAGCTTGGTAGGGGCTACCTACGAGCAGTACTTC. This gives the protein CASSLVGATYEQYF.

This clone was recorded only once. V is TRBV30 and J is TRBJ1-1; 8 nucleotides match TRBD1. The trim removed 4 bases at V and 5 bases at J, leaving 6 bases unmatched. Germline values: CDR1 GTSNPN, CDR2 SVGIG (reference sequence). This CDR3 has 13 amino acids. The CDR3 DNA reads as TGTGCCTGGACCGGACAGGGAGGGACTGAAGCTTTCTTT. Protein: CAWTGQGGTEAFF.

This chain links TRBV28 with TRBJ2-1, with 9 positions matching TRBD1. The CDR3 spans 16 residues. Unmatched junction bases numbered 9, after V lost 6 bases and J lost 3 bases. Per germline, CDR1 MDHEN and CDR2 SYDVKM. The CDR3 sequence: CASSPARDRVYNEQFF. DNA for the CDR3: TGTGCCAGCAGCCCAGCCCGGGACAGGGTCTACAATGAGCAGTTCTTC.